This T cell receptor (beta chain) comes out of a study of shared clonotypes between healthy human individuals. Overall study findings and caveats: Naive CD4 clonotype sharing across a handful of donors was roughly 5%. In this cohort, only blood was sampled, and tissue repertoires likely differ.

Profiling relied on immunoSEQ multiplex PCR, and the TCRdb table lists in-frame clones only, not all of them. Seen here are hundreds of thousands of clones, approximately 79% observed once, and the top ten hold approximately 2%. This clone was detected a few times. As yet, its antigen is unknown. The CD4+ fraction was divided into a CD45RA+ naive subset and a CD45RA-negative memory subset. The sample was memory CD4+ T cells sorted from blood. Subset indicated: CD45RA-negative fraction. This receptor was identified in a woman in her 30s in good health.

CDR3 sequence reads: CASRLSGRGNEQFF. CDR3 DNA sequence: TGTGCCAGCAGGCTCAGCGGGAGGGGGAATGAGCAGTTCTTC. This chain joins TRBV6-6 and TRBJ2-1, with 10 bases that match TRBD2. Germline V gene lookup returns CDR1 MNHNY and CDR2 SVGAGI (reference sequence). The CDR3 has 14 residues. Trimming removed 6 bases from V and 7 bases from J; junction bases left unmatched: 6.